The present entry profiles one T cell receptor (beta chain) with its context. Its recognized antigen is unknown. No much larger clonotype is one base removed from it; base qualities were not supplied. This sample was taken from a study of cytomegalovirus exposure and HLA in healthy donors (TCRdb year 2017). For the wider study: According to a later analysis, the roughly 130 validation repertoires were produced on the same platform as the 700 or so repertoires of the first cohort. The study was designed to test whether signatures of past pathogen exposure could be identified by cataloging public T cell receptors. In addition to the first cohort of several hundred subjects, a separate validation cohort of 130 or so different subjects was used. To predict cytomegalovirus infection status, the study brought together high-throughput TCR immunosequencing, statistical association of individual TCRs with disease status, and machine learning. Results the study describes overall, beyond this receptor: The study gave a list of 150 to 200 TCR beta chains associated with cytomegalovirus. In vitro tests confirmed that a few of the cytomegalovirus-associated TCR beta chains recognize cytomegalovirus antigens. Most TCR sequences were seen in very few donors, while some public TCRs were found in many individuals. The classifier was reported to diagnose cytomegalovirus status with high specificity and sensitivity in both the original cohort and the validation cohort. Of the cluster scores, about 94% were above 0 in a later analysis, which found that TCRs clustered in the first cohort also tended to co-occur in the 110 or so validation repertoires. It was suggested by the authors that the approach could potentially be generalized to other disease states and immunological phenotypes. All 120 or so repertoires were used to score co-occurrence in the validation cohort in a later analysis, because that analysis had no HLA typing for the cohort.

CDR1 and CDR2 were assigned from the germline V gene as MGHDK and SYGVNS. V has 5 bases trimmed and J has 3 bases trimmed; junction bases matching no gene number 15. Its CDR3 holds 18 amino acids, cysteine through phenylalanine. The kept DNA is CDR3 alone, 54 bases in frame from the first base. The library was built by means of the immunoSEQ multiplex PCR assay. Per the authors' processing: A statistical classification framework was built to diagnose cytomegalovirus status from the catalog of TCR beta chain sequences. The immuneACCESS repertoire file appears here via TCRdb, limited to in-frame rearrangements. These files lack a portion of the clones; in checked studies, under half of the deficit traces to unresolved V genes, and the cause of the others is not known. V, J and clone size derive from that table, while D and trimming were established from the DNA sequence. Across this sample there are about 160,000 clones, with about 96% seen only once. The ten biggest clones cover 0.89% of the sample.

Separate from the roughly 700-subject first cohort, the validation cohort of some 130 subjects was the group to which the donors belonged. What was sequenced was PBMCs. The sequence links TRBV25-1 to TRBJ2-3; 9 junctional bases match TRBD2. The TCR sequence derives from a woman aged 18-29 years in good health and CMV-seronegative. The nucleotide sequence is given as TGTGCCAGCAGTCACCATATCGGGAGCGGGGGGAAGACAGATACGCAGTATTTT. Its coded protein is CASSHHIGSGGKTDTQYF.